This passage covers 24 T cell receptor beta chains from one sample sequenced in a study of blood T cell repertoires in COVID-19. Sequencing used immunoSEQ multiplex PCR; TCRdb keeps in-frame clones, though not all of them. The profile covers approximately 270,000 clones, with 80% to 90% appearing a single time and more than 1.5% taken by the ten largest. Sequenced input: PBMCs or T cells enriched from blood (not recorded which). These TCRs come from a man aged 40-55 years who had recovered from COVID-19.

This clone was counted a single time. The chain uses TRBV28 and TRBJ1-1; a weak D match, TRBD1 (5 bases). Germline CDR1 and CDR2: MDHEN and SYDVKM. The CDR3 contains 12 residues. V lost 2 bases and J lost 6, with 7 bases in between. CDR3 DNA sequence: TGTGCCAGCAGTTTACAGGGCTCTGAAGCTTTCTTT. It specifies CASSLQGSEAFF.

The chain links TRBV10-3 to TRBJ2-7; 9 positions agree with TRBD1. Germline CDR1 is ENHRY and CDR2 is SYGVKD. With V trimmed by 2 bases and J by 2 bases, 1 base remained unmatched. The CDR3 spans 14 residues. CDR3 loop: CAISEGDRAYEQYF. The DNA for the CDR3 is TGTGCCATCAGTGAGGGGGACAGGGCCTACGAGCAGTACTTC.

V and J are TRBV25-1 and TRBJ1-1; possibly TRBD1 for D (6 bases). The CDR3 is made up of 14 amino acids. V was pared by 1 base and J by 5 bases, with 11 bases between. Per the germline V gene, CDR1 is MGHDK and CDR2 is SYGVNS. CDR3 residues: CASSESQGWTEAFF. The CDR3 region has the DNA TGTGCCAGCAGTGAATCCCAGGGGTGGACTGAAGCTTTCTTT.

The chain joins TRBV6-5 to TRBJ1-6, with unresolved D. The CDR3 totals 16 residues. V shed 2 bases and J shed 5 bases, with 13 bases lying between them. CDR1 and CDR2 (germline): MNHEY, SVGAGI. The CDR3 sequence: CASSYRGSLNNSPLHF. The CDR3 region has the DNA TGTGCCAGCAGTTACCGGGGATCTCTCAATAATTCACCCCTCCACTTT.

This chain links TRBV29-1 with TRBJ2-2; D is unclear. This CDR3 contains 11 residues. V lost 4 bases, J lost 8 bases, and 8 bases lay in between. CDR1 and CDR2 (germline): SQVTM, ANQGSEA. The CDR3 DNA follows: TGCAGCGTTGGCAGAGCGGGGGAGCTGTTTTTT. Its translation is CSVGRAGELFF.

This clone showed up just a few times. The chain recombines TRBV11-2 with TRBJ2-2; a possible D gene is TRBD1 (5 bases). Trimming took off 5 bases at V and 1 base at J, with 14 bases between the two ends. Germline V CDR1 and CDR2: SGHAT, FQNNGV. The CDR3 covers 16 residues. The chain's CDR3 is CASSPPQQENTGELFF. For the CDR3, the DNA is TGTGCCAGCAGCCCGCCCCAACAGGAGAACACCGGGGAGCTGTTTTTT.

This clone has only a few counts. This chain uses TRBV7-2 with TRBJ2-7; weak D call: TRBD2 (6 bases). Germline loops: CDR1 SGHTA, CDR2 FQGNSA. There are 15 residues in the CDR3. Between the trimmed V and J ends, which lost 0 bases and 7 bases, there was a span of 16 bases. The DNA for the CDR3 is TGTGCCAGCAGCTTAGCGGCGGGAAAGGGCCGAGAGCAGTACTTC. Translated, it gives CASSLAAGKGREQYF.

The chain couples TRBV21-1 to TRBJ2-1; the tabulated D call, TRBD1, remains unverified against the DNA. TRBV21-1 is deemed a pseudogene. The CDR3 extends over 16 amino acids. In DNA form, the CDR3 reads TGTGCCAGCAGCACCCGGGACAGGGGGCTTTGCAATGAGCAGTTCTTC. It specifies CASSTRDRGLCNEQFF.

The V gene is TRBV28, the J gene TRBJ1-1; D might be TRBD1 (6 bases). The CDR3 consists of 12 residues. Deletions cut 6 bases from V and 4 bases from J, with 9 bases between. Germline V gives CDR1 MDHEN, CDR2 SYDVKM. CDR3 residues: CASSGQLTEAFF. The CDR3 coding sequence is TGTGCCAGCAGCGGACAGCTCACTGAAGCTTTCTTT. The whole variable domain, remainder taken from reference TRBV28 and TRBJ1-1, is DVKVTQSSRYLVKRTGEKVFLECVQDMDHENMFWYRQDPGLGLRLIYFSYDVKMKEKGDIPEGYSVSREKKERFSLILESASTNQTSMYLCASSGQLTEAFFGQGTRLTVV.

Here the CDR3 DNA reads TGTGCCAGCAGCCCCCCCTTAGCGGGGCTTTGGTACGAGCAGTACTTC. Translating gives CASSPPLAGLWYEQYF. J is TRBJ2-7 and V is TRBV3-1 (or the pseudogene TRBV3-2), with TRBD2 matching 8 bases. Germline CDR1 LGHDT, CDR2 YNNKEL (reference sequence). The J segment lost 4 bases and the V segment lost 4 bases, leaving 12 bases of the junction unmatched. The length of the CDR3 is 16 residues.

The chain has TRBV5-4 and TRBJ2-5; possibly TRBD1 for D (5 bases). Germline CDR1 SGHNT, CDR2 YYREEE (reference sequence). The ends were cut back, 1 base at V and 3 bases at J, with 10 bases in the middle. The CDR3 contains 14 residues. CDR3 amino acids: CASSLIGVEETQYF. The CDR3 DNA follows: TGTGCCAGCAGCTTGATAGGGGTGGAAGAGACCCAGTACTTC.

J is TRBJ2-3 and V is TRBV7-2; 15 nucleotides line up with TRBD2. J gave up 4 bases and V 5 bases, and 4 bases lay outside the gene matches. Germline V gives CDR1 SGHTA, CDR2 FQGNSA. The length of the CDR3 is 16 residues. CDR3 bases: TGTGCCAGCAGCGGGACTAGCGGGGGGTGGGCAGATACGCAGTATTTT. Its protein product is CASSGTSGGWADTQYF.

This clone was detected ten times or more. The CDR3 DNA sequence: TGTGCCAGCAGACTGACAGGGGGCGGTGGTGGCTACACCTTC. It is translated as CASRLTGGGGGYTF. This rearrangement joins TRBV28 to TRBJ1-2; 10 bases are a match to TRBD1. The V gene's germline CDR1 is MDHEN and CDR2 SYDVKM. V trimming: 6 bases; J trimming: 7 bases; junction bases outside the gene matches: 8. CDR3 length equals 14 residues.

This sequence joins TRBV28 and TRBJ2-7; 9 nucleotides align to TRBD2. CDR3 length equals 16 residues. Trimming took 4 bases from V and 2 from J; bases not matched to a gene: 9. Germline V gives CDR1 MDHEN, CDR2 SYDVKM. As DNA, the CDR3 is TGTGCCAGCAGTTCCGTGGGTAGCGGGAGAGCCTACGAGCAGTACTTC. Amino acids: CASSSVGSGRAYEQYF.

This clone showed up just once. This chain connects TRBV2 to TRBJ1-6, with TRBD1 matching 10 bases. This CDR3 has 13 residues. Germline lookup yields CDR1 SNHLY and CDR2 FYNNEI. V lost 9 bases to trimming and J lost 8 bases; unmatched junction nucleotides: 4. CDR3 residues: CARAGTGDSPLHF. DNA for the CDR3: TGTGCCAGGGCCGGGACAGGGGATTCACCCCTCCACTTT.

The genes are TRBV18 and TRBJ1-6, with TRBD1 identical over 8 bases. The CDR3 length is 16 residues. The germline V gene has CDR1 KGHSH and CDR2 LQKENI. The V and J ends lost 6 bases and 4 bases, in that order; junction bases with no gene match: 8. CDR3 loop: CASSLKTGVYNSPLHF. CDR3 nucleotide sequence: TGTGCCAGCTCCCTCAAGACAGGGGTTTATAATTCACCCCTCCACTTT.

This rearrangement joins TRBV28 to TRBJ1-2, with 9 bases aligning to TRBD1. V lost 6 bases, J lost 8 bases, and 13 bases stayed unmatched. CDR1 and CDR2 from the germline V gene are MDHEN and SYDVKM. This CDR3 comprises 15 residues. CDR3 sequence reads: CASRGTDRGFGGYTF. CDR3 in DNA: TGTGCCAGCAGGGGGACGGACAGGGGATTTGGGGGCTACACCTTC.

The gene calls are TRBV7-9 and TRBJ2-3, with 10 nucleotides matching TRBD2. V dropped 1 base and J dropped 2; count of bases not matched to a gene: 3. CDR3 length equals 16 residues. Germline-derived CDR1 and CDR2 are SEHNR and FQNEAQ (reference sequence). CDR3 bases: TGTGCCAGCAGCTTAGGGACTAGCGGAAACACAGATACGCAGTATTTT. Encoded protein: CASSLGTSGNTDTQYF.

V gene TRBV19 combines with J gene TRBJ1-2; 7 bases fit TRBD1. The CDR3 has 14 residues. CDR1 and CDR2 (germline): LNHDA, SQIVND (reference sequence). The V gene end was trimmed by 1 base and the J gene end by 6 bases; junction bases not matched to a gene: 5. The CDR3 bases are TGTGCCAGTAGTATAGGACAGGGTTCCCATGGCTACACCTTC. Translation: CASSIGQGSHGYTF.

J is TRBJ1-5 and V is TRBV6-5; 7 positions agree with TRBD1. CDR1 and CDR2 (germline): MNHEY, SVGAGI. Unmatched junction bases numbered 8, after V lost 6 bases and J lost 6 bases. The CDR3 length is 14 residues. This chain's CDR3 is CASRSTGRSQPQHF. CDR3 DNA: TGTGCCAGCAGATCGACAGGGAGGAGTCAGCCCCAGCATTTT.

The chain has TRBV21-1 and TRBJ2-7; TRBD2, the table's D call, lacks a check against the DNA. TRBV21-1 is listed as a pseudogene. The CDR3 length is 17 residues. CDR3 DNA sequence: TGTGCCAGCAGTGAAACACCATCTAGCGGATACACCTACGAGCAGTACTTC. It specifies CASSETPSSGYTYEQYF.

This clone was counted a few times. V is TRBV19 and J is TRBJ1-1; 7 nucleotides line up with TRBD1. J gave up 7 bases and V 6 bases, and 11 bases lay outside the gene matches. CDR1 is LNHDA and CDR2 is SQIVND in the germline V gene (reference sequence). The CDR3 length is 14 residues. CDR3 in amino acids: CASSLINRGIEAFF. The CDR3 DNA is TGTGCCAGTAGCCTTATCAACAGGGGTATTGAAGCTTTCTTT.

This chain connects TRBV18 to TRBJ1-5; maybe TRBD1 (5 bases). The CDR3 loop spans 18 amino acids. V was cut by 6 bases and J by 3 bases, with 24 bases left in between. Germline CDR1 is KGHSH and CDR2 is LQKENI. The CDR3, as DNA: TGTGCCAGCTCGACCTCCCCCGCAGGGCCACCTTTCAATCAGCCCCAGCATTTT. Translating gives CASSTSPAGPPFNQPQHF.

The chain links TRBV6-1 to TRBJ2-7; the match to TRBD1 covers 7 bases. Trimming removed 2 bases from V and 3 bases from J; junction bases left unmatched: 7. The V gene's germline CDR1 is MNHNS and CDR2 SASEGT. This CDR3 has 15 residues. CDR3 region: CASSESLGGYYEQYF. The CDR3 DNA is TGTGCCAGCAGTGAAAGTCTAGGGGGCTACTACGAGCAGTACTTC.